Listed below are T cell receptor beta chains from one sample, sequenced in a study of CD4 T cells in relation to SARS-CoV-2 and coronaviruses. Antigens for these TCRs are unknown. Only in-frame clones appear in the TCRdb table, and some are missing; sequencing was by immunoSEQ multiplex PCR. The sample carries more than 35,000 clones, 77% recorded once. The specimen sequenced was memory CD4+ T cells from PBMCs, cultured in vitro. The receptors were sampled from an adult with COVID-19. CDR3s include the opening cysteine and the closing phenylalanine or tryptophan. Fields, in order: V gene, clone size, D gene, J gene, CDR3 protein, CDR3 DNA. The D gene is left open where the match is weak. Clone size is stated in some rows and not others, as once, few, many or a class when expanded.

TRBV7-3	NA	TRBD1	TRBJ2-3	CASRKTGGPGKDTQYF	TGTGCCAGCAGAAAAACAGGGGGCCCCGGGAAGGATACGCAGTATTTT
TRBV27	NA	NA	TRBJ2-1	CASSLSPGYNEQFF	TGTGCCAGCAGTTTATCCCCCGGATACAATGAGCAGTTCTTC
TRBV28	NA	TRBD1	TRBJ2-7	CASSLSPIGQDTYEQYF	TGTGCCAGCAGTTTATCCCCAATCGGACAGGACACCTACGAGCAGTACTTC
TRBV20-1	NA	NA	TRBJ2-7	CSASLISYEQYF	TGCAGTGCTAGTTTGATCTCCTACGAGCAGTACTTC
TRBV7-9	NA	NA	TRBJ2-2	CASSLVYPTGELFF	TGTGCCAGCAGCTTAGTGTATCCAACCGGGGAGCTGTTTTTT
TRBV2	NA	NA	TRBJ2-7	CASSEDILPHQQYF	TGTGCCAGCAGTGAAGACATCCTCCCCCACCAGCAGTACTTC
TRBV7-9	NA	TRBD2	TRBJ2-1	CASSPPGGRSYNEQFF	TGTGCCAGCAGCCCCCCGGGCGGGAGGTCCTACAATGAGCAGTTCTTC
TRBV7-9	few	TRBD1	TRBJ2-2	CASSRRTGIMGGELFF	TGTGCCAGCAGCCGAAGGACAGGGATAATGGGCGGGGAGCTGTTTTTT
TRBV5-1	NA	NA	TRBJ2-1	CASQEASVYNEQFF	TGCGCCAGCCAGGAGGCTAGTGTATACAATGAGCAGTTCTTC
TRBV28	NA	TRBD2	TRBJ2-1	CASSLGLAGGFYNEQFF	TGTGCCAGCAGTCTGGGACTAGCGGGAGGGTTCTACAATGAGCAGTTCTTC
TRBV28	NA	NA	TRBJ2-3	CASSPTNQVVRDTQYF	TGTGCCAGCAGTCCTACTAATCAGGTAGTTAGAGATACGCAGTATTTT
TRBV14	NA	NA	TRBJ2-1	CASSRMGESFNAYNEQFF	TGTGCCAGCAGCCGAATGGGGGAAAGCTTCAATGCCTACAATGAGCAGTTCTTC
TRBV6-5	NA	NA	TRBJ1-2	CASSYSTSSPYGYTF	TGTGCCAGCAGTTACTCAACGAGTTCCCCATATGGCTACACCTTC
TRBV9	NA	TRBD1	TRBJ2-7	CASSVGGTGVYEQYF	TGTGCCAGCAGCGTAGGGGGGACAGGGGTGTACGAGCAGTACTTC
TRBV7-6	once	TRBD1	TRBJ1-1	CASSLAQGVAEAFF	TGTGCCAGCAGCTTAGCACAGGGGGTAGCTGAAGCTTTCTTT
TRBV19	NA	NA	TRBJ2-4	CASSIGAGSIAKNIQYF	TGTGCCAGTAGTATCGGGGCAGGTTCCATAGCCAAAAACATTCAGTACTTC
TRBV11-2	once	TRBD1	TRBJ2-7	CASSQTGIPYEQYF	TGTGCCAGCAGCCAGACAGGGATCCCCTACGAGCAGTACTTC
TRBV19	few	NA	TRBJ2-7	CASSISWSWGRPYEQYF	TGTGCCAGTAGTATATCATGGTCGTGGGGGCGGCCCTACGAGCAGTACTTC
TRBV6-5	few	TRBD1	TRBJ1-6	CASSVGQGEGSPLHF	TGTGCCAGCAGCGTGGGACAGGGAGAGGGTTCACCCCTCCACTTT
TRBV21-1	once	NA	TRBJ1-5	CASADRTRQPQHF	TGTGCCAGCGCGGACAGGACGCGTCAGCCCCAGCATTTT
TRBV6-1	few	TRBD2	TRBJ2-1	CASSVLTGGTYNEQFF	TGTGCCAGCAGTGTTCTGACGGGAGGAACCTACAATGAGCAGTTCTTC
TRBV24-1	once	NA	TRBJ2-5	CATSDSGVETQYF	TGTGCCACCAGTGATTCTGGGGTAGAGACCCAGTACTTC
TRBV11-3	NA	NA	TRBJ2-3	CASSLGDTDTQYF	TGTGCCAGCAGCTTAGGAGACACAGATACGCAGTATTTT
TRBV28	few	NA	TRBJ1-4	CASSFGGAGWEKLFF	TGTGCCAGTTCGTTTGGAGGCGCAGGTTGGGAAAAACTGTTTTTT
TRBV7-2	few	TRBD1	TRBJ1-2	CASSLGQTPGYTF	TGTGCCAGCAGCTTGGGACAGACCCCTGGCTACACCTTC
TRBV6-5	NA	TRBD1	TRBJ1-3	CASRRQGFGNTIYF	TGTGCCAGCAGGCGACAGGGTTTTGGAAACACCATATATTTT
TRBV18	NA	TRBD2	TRBJ2-1	CASSPPAGTYNEQFF	TGTGCCAGCTCACCACCAGCGGGGACCTACAATGAGCAGTTCTTC
TRBV7-8	NA	NA	TRBJ2-5	CASSLRGTAETQYF	TGTGCCAGCAGCTTACGGGGGACGGCAGAGACCCAGTACTTC
TRBV19	NA	NA	TRBJ2-3	CASTQQFSTDTQYF	TGTGCCAGTACCCAGCAGTTTAGCACAGATACGCAGTATTTT
TRBV10-3	NA	NA	TRBJ2-1	CAISPSLDVTNEQFF	TGTGCCATCAGTCCCTCCCTGGATGTTACAAATGAGCAGTTCTTC
TRBV7-9	few	NA	TRBJ1-3	CASSLRGNTIYF	TGTGCCAGCAGCTTAAGAGGAAACACCATATATTTT
TRBV7-8	medium-sized	NA	TRBJ2-1	CASSLAHLYNEQFF	TGTGCCAGCAGCTTAGCGCACTTGTACAATGAGCAGTTCTTC
TRBV6-5	NA	NA	TRBJ2-7	CASRLGAVSYEQYF	TGTGCCAGCAGGCTAGGGGCAGTCTCCTACGAGCAGTACTTC
TRBV13	NA	NA	TRBJ1-3	CASSLTAAYRDIGNTIYF	TGTGCCAGCAGTCTCACGGCCGCATACAGGGACATTGGAAACACCATATATTTT
TRBV20-1	few	NA	TRBJ1-5	CSASESGAGSQPQHF	TGCAGTGCTAGTGAAAGTGGGGCGGGGAGTCAGCCCCAGCATTTT
TRBV3-1/TRBV3-2	NA	NA	TRBJ2-5	CVSSQNRKQETQYF	TGTGTCAGCAGCCAGAACCGGAAGCAAGAGACCCAGTACTTC
TRBV7-9	few	TRBD2	TRBJ2-5	CASSWGGAEETQYF	TGTGCCAGCAGCTGGGGGGGAGCGGAAGAGACCCAGTACTTC
TRBV27	few	TRBD1	TRBJ1-5	CASRVQGASNQPQHF	TGTGCCAGCAGAGTACAGGGGGCTAGCAATCAGCCCCAGCATTTT
TRBV5-4	NA	NA	TRBJ2-3	CASSLVGARTDTQYF	TGTGCCAGCAGCTTGGTAGGAGCGCGCACAGATACGCAGTATTTT
TRBV5-4	few	NA	TRBJ2-7	CASSLEIRTVSYEQYF	TGTGCCAGCAGCTTGGAAATTCGGACAGTCTCCTACGAGCAGTACTTC
TRBV18	NA	NA	TRBJ1-1	CASSPRAANTEAFF	TGTGCCAGCTCACCACGGGCAGCGAACACTGAAGCTTTCTTT
TRBV28	NA	NA	TRBJ2-3	CASSSPLYADTQYF	TGTGCCAGCAGTTCCCCGCTTTATGCGGATACGCAGTATTTT
TRBV25-1	NA	TRBD1	TRBJ1-1	CASSAQGPTEAFF	TGTGCCAGCAGTGCACAGGGGCCCACTGAAGCTTTCTTT
TRBV4-3	NA	TRBD2	TRBJ2-5	CASSQVGGRAPETQYF	TGCGCCAGCAGCCAAGTCGGAGGGAGGGCCCCGGAGACCCAGTACTTC
TRBV3-1/TRBV3-2	NA	NA	TRBJ2-5	CASSQGWRAQYF	TGTGCCAGCAGCCAAGGGTGGCGGGCCCAGTACTTC